Given below is one TCR beta chain in context. The V gene end was trimmed by 5 bases and the J gene end by 1 base; junction bases not matched to a gene: 12. The CDR3 runs 17 residues. Germline CDR1 is SGHVS and CDR2 is FQNEAQ. The sample is drawn from a study of cytomegalovirus exposure and HLA in healthy donors. The primer mix had 60 Vbeta and 13 Jbeta primers. Clones were sequenced by immunoSEQ multiplex PCR, and TCRdb holds only the in-frame ones, with some missing. The repertoire holds approximately 140,000 clones, with roughly 81% as singletons. The chain is built from TRBV7-8 and TRBJ2-7; 9 bases fit TRBD2. This receptor was identified in a female donor in good health and CMV-seronegative. The sample taken for sequencing was PBMCs. CDR3 bases: TGTGCCAGCAGCCTCGAACCGGGACTAGCCAATTCCTACGAGCAGTACTTC. It encodes CASSLEPGLANSYEQYF.